This T cell receptor beta chain was found in a study of T cell changes during pregnancy in multiple sclerosis. From germline, CDR1 is LNHDA and CDR2 SQIVND (reference sequence). The CDR3 has 15 amino acids. V lost 3 bases to trimming and J lost 3 bases, with 15 bases between them. Method: immunoSEQ multiplex PCR; TCRdb's copy keeps in-frame clones and lacks some. The table shows roughly 89,000 clones, with about 93% occurring only once. This sequence joins TRBV19 and TRBJ2-7, with a weak D call TRBD1 (7 bases). The sequence was obtained from a female donor in good health, enrolled as a control in a pregnancy study. This sample comprised peripheral blood, obtained after pregnancy. The CDR3 DNA reads TGTGCCAGTAGTATGGGGCAGGGGGGTAGCTACGAGCAGTACTTC. Translated: CASSMGQGGSYEQYF.